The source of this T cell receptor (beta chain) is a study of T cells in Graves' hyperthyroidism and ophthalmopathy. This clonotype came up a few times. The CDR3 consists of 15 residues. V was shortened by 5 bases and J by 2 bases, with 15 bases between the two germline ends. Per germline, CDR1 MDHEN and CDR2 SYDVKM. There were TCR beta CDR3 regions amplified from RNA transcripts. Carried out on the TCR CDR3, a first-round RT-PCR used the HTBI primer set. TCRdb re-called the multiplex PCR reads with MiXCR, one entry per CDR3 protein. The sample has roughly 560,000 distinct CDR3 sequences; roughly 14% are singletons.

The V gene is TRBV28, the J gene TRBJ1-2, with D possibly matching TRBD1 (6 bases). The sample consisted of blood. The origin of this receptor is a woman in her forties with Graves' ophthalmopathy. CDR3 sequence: CASSATGNWNYGYTF. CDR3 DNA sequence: TGTGCCAGCAGTGCAACAGGGAATTGGAACTATGGCTACACCTTC.